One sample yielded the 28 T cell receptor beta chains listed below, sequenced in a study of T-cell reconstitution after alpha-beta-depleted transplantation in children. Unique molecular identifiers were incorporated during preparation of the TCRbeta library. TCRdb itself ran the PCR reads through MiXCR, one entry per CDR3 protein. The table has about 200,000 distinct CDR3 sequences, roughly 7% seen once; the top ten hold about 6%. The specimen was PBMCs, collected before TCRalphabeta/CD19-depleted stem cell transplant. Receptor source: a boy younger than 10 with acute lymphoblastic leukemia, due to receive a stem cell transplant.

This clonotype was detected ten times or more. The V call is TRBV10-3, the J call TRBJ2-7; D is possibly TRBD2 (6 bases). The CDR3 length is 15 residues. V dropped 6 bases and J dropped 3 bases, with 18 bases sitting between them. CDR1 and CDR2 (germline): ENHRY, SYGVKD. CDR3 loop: CAIRPSGGVGYEQYF. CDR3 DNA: TGTGCCATCAGGCCCTCCGGGGGTGTAGGCTACGAGCAGTACTTC.

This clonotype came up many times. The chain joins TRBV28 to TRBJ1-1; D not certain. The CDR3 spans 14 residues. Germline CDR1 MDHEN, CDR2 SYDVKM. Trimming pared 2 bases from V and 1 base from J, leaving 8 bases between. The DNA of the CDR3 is TGTGCCAGCAGTTTAATCCAGGAGAACACTGAAGCTTTCTTT. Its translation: CASSLIQENTEAFF.

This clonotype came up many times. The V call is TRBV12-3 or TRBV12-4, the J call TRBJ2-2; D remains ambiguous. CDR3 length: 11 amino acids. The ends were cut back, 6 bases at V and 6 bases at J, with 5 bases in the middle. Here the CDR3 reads CASSLPGELFF. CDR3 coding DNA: TGTGCCAGCAGCCTCCCCGGGGAGCTGTTTTTT.

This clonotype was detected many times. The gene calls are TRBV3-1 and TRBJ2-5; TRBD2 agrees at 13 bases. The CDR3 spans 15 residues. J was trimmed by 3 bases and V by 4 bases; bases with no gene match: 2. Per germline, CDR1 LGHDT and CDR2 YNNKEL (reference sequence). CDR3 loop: CASSPGLAGEETQYF. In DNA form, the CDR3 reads TGTGCCAGCAGCCCCGGACTAGCGGGGGAAGAGACCCAGTACTTC.

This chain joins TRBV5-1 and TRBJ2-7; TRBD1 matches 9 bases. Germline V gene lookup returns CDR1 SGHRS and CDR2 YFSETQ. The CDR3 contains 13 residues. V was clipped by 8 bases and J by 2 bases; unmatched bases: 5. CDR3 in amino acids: CASRDREAYEQYF. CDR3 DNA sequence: TGCGCCAGTAGGGACAGGGAAGCCTACGAGCAGTACTTC.

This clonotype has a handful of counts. CDR3 region: CASSLLSGNSNQPQHF. For the CDR3, the DNA is TGTGCCAGCAGTTTATTATCGGGGAATAGCAATCAGCCCCAGCATTTT. The chain has TRBV28 and TRBJ1-5; D is ambiguous. V lost 1 base, J lost 0 bases, and 10 bases lay in between. Looked up from germline, CDR1 is MDHEN and CDR2 is SYDVKM. This CDR3 region has 16 residues.

CDR3 sequence: CASSLVHLWGLLYNEQFF. In DNA form, the CDR3 reads TGTGCCAGCAGCTTAGTGCATCTGTGGGGCCTCTTATACAATGAGCAGTTCTTC. This sequence joins TRBV7-2 and TRBJ2-1; D possibly corresponds to TRBD1 (5 bases). Germline loops: CDR1 SGHTA, CDR2 FQGNSA. Trimming pared 1 base from V and 4 bases from J, leaving 20 bases between. There are 18 residues in the CDR3.

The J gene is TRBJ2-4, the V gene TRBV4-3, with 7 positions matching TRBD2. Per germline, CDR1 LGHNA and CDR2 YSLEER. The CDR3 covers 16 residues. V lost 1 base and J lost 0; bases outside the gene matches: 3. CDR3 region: CASSQASGIAKNIQYF. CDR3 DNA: TGCGCCAGCAGCCAAGCTAGCGGAATAGCCAAAAACATTCAGTACTTC.

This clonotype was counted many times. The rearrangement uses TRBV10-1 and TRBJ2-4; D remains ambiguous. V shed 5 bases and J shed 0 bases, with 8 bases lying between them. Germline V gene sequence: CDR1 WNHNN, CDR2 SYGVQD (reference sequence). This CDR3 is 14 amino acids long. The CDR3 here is CASSSLLAKNIQYF. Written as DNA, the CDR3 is TGCGCCAGCAGTTCCCTTCTAGCCAAAAACATTCAGTACTTC.

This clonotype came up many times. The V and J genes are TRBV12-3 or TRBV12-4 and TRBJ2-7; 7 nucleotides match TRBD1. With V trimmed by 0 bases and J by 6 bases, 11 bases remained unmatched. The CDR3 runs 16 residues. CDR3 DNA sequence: TGTGCCAGCAGTTTAGCGCTTGCAGGGGGTATCAGCGAGCAGTACTTC. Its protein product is CASSLALAGGISEQYF.

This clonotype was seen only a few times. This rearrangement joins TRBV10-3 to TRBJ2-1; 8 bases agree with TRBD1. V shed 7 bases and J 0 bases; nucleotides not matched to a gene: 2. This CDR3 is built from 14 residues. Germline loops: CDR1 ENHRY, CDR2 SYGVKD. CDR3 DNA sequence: TGTGCCATCAAGGGACAGGACTCCTACAATGAGCAGTTCTTC. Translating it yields CAIKGQDSYNEQFF.

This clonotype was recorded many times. CDR3 DNA sequence: TGCAGTGCTGCCGGGACAGGGGGGGAGCCCCAGCATTTT. It translates to CSAAGTGGEPQHF. The chain recombines TRBV20-1 with TRBJ1-5, with 11 bases identical to TRBD1. V lost 5 bases and J lost 8; bases outside the gene matches: 5. This CDR3 is 13 amino acids long. Germline values: CDR1 DFQATT, CDR2 SNEGSKA (reference sequence).

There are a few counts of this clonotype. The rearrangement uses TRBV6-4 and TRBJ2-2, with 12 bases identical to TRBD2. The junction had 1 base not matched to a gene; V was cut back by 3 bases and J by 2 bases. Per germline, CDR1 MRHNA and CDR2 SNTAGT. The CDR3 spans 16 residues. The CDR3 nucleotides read TGTGCCAGCAGTGAACTAGCGGGGGGAAACACCGGGGAGCTGTTTTTT. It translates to CASSELAGGNTGELFF.

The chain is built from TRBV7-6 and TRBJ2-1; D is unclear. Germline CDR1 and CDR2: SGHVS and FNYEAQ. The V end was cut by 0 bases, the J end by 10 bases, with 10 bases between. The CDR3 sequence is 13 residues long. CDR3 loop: CASSLAIRREQFF. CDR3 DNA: TGTGCCAGCAGCTTAGCGATCCGCAGGGAGCAGTTCTTC.

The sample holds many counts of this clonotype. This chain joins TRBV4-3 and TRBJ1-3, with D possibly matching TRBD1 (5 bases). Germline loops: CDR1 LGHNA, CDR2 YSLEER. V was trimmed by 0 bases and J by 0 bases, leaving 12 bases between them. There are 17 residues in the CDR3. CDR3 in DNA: TGCGCCAGCAGCCAAGAGCGGGGCGTCTACTCTGGAAACACCATATATTTT. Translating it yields CASSQERGVYSGNTIYF.

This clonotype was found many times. The CDR3 spells CSVTGGQETQYF. The CDR3 DNA reads TGCAGCGTTACCGGGGGGCAAGAGACCCAGTACTTC. The chain joins TRBV29-1 to TRBJ2-5, with TRBD2 matching over 7 bases. CDR1 SQVTM and CDR2 ANQGSEA come from the germline V gene. This CDR3 has 12 residues. V lost 5 bases to trimming and J lost 2 bases; unmatched junction nucleotides: 2.

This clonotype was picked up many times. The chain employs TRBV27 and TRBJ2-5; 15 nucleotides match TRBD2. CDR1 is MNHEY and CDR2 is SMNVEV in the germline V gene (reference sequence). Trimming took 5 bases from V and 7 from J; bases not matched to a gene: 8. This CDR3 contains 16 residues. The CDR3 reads CASSPLWTSGGATQYF. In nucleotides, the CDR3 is TGTGCCAGCAGTCCCCTCTGGACTAGCGGGGGGGCGACCCAGTACTTC.

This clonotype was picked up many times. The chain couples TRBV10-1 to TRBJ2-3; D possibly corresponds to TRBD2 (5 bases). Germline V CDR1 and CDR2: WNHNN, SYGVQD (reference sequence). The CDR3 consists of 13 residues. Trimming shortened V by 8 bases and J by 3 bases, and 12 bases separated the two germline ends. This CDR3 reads CASRRTDTDTQYF. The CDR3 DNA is TGCGCCAGCCGGAGGACGGATACAGATACGCAGTATTTT.

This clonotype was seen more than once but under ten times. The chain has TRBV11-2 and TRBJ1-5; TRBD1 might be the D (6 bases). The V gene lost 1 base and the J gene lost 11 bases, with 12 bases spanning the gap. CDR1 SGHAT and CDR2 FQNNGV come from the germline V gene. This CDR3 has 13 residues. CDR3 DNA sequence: TGTGCCAGCAGCTTAGCAGGGGTAGGGGCCCAGCATTTT. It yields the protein CASSLAGVGAQHF.

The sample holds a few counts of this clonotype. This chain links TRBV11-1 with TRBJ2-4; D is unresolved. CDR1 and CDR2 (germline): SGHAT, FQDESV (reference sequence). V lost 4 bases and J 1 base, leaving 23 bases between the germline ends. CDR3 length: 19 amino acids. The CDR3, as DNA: TGTGCCAGCAGCTCAGCTCTTAAGGATAGGTTTCCGGCCAAAAACATTCAGTACTTC. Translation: CASSSALKDRFPAKNIQYF. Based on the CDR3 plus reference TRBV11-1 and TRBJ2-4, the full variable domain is EAEVAQSPRYKITEKSQAVAFWCDPISGHATLYWYRQILGQGPELLVQFQDESVVDDSQLPKDRFSAERLKGVDSTLKIQPAELGDSAMYLCASSSALKDRFPAKNIQYFGAGTRLSVL.

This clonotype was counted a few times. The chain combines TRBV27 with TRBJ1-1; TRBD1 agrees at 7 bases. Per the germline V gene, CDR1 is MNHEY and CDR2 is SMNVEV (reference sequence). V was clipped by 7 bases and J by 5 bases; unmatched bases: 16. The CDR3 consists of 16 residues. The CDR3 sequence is CASKTTRGQGGTEAFF. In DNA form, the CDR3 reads TGTGCCAGCAAGACCACTAGGGGGCAGGGGGGTACTGAAGCTTTCTTT.

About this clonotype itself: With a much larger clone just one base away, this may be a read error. The CDR3 sequence: CSARMTYEQFF. Here the CDR3 DNA reads TGCAGTGCCCGGATGACTTACGAGCAGTTCTTC. The chain employs TRBV20-1 and TRBJ2-7; no firm D call. The J call may be mistaken, given a closer DNA end match to TRBJ2-1. Germline values: CDR1 DFQATT, CDR2 SNEGSKA (reference sequence). The CDR3 contains 11 residues.

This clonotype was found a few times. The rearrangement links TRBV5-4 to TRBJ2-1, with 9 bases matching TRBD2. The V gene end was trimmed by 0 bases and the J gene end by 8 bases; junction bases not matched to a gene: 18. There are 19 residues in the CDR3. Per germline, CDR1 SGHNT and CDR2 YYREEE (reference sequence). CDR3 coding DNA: TGTGCCAGCAGCTTGGCCGTGAGGCCTAGCGGGACGGCCGTCGATGAGCAGTTCTTC. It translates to CASSLAVRPSGTAVDEQFF.

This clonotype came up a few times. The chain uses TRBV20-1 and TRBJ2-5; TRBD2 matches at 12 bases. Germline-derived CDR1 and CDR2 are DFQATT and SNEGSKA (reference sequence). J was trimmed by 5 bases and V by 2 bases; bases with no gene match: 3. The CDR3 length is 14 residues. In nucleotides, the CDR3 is TGCAGTGCTAGACTAGCGGGAGGGGAGGAGACCCAGTACTTC. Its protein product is CSARLAGGEETQYF.

For the CDR3, the DNA is TGTGCCACCGAGGAATCGGGCCCCGTTGTTCGCAATCAGCCCCAGCATTTT. It specifies CATEESGPVVRNQPQHF. This chain joins TRBV28 and TRBJ1-5, with D unresolved. Germline CDR1 is MDHEN and CDR2 is SYDVKM. The length of the CDR3 is 17 residues. The ends were cut back, 10 bases at V and 2 bases at J, with 24 bases in the middle.

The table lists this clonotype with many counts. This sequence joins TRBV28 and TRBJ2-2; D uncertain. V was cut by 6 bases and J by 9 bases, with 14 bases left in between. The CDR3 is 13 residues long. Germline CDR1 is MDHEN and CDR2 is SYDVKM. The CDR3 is CASRRPERRELFF. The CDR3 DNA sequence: TGTGCCAGCAGGCGCCCTGAGAGGCGGGAGCTGTTTTTT.

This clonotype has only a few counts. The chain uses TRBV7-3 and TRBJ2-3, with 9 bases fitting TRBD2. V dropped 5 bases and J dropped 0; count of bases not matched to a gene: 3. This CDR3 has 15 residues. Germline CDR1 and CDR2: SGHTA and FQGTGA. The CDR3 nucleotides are TGTGCCAGCAGCCAAGCGGGGGGAAGCACAGATACGCAGTATTTT. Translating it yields CASSQAGGSTDTQYF. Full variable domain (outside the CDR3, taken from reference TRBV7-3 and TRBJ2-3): GAGVSQTPSNKVTEKGKYVELRCDPISGHTALYWYRQSLGQGPEFLIYFQGTGAADDSGLPNDRFFAVRPEGSVSTLKIQRTERGDSAVYLCASSQAGGSTDTQYFGPGTRLTVL.

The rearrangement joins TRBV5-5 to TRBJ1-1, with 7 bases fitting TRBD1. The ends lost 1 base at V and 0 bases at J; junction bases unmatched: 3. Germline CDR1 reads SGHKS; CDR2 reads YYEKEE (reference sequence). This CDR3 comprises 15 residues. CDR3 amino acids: CASSLPTGLNTEAFF. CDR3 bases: TGTGCCAGCAGCTTGCCGACAGGGTTGAACACTGAAGCTTTCTTT.